Shown below are 27 T cell receptor beta chains from a single sample sequenced in a study of beta chain features in type 1 diabetes. Sequencing targeted expressed TCRB transcripts, as all isolated RNA had been reverse transcribed. Sequencing was performed with immunoSEQ multiplex PCR; in TCRdb, only in-frame clones are kept and a portion is missing. The profile covers almost 350,000 clones, with roughly a fifth appearing a single time and under 0.05% taken by the ten largest. The sample consisted of naive CD4+ T cells from blood. These TCRs come from a woman between 18 and 29 years old in good health.

This clone was picked up a small number of times. The V call is TRBV5-1, the J call TRBJ2-1; 8 bases match TRBD2. J was trimmed by 9 bases and V by 4 bases; bases with no gene match: 12. The CDR3 extends over 15 amino acids. Germline V gene sequence: CDR1 SGHRS, CDR2 YFSETQ. CDR3 in amino acids: CASSPGGLGSSEQFF. The CDR3 DNA reads TGCGCCAGCAGCCCGGGGGGGTTAGGGTCAAGTGAGCAGTTCTTC.

This clone was counted between two and nine times. The chain couples TRBV25-1 to TRBJ2-7; D call uncertain. Looked up from germline, CDR1 is MGHDK and CDR2 is SYGVNS. The CDR3 is 16 residues long. V was clipped by 0 bases and J by 1 base, with 13 bases between them. This chain's CDR3 is CASSEYNTVQSYEQYF. As DNA, the CDR3 is TGTGCCAGCAGTGAATATAACACAGTACAATCCTACGAGCAGTACTTC.

This clone turned up a few times. The rearrangement links TRBV18 to TRBJ2-2; 8 nucleotides align to TRBD1. J gave up 3 bases and V 2 bases, and 2 bases lay outside the gene matches. CDR3 size: 15 residues. Germline V gives CDR1 KGHSH, CDR2 LQKENI. CDR3 protein: CASSPTGQDTGELFF. For the CDR3, the DNA is TGTGCCAGCTCACCAACGGGACAGGACACCGGGGAGCTGTTTTTT.

The gene calls are TRBV27 and TRBJ2-5; 9 bases agree with TRBD2. From germline, CDR1 is MNHEY and CDR2 SMNVEV (reference sequence). The CDR3 runs 15 residues. V was clipped by 7 bases and J by 1 base; unmatched bases: 7. The CDR3 region has the DNA TGTGCCAGCAAGGGAGCGGGAGGCCTCCAAGAGACCCAGTACTTC. Translated, it gives CASKGAGGLQETQYF.

The rearrangement links TRBV18 to TRBJ2-7, with unresolved D. Trimming removed 6 bases at V and 6 bases at J, with 9 bases between. The CDR3 runs to 11 residues. Germline CDR1 KGHSH, CDR2 LQKENI. In nucleotides, the CDR3 is TGTGCCAGCTCTACCACGGGCGAGCAGTACTTC. Its protein is CASSTTGEQYF. Together with reference TRBV18 and TRBJ2-7, the CDR3 gives the full variable domain: NAGVMQNPRHLVRRRGQEARLRCSPMKGHSHVYWYRQLPEEGLKFMVYLQKENIIDESGMPKERFSAEFPKEGPSILRIQQVVRGDSAAYFCASSTTGEQYFGPGTRLTVT.

The chain is built from TRBV6-1 and TRBJ2-6; TRBD2 matches 9 bases. The CDR3 extends over 20 amino acids. V shed 6 bases, J shed 0 bases, and the junction held 15 bases outside the gene matches. CDR1 MNHNS and CDR2 SASEGT come from the germline V gene. Written as DNA, the CDR3 is TGTGCCAGCAGAGAATTACTAGCGGGCCCTTCAGACTCTGGGGCCAACGTCCTGACTTTC. Translated, it gives CASRELLAGPSDSGANVLTF.

The chain carries TRBV9 and TRBJ2-7, with D perhaps TRBD1 (7 bases). The CDR3 totals 12 residues. V was cut by 3 bases and J by 6 bases, with 10 bases left in between. Per the germline V gene, CDR1 is SGDLS and CDR2 is YYNGEE. The CDR3 spells CASSGQGGEQYF. CDR3 nucleotides: TGTGCCAGCAGCGGACAGGGAGGCGAGCAGTACTTC.

This clone was counted between two and nine times. The chain employs TRBV5-1 and TRBJ2-1; TRBD1 matches 8 bases. After removal of 0 bases from V and 0 bases from J, the junction contained 8 bases not matched to a gene. The CDR3 is 18 amino acids. Germline V gene data show CDR1 as SGHRS and CDR2 as YFSETQ. The CDR3 DNA reads as TGCGCCAGCAGCTTGGGGAACAGGGGGTCGAGCTCCTACAATGAGCAGTTCTTC. Protein product: CASSLGNRGSSSYNEQFF. Full variable domain (missing parts from reference TRBV5-1 and TRBJ2-1): KAGVTQTPRYLIKTRGQQVTLSCSPISGHRSVSWYQQTPGQGLQFLFEYFSETQRNKGNFPGRFSGRQFSNSRSEMNVSTLELGDSALYLCASSLGNRGSSSYNEQFFGPGTRLTVL.

This clone was seen a handful of times. The rearrangement links TRBV30 to TRBJ2-7; a possible D gene is TRBD2 (6 bases). CDR1 is GTSNPN and CDR2 is SVGIG in the germline V gene (reference sequence). Trimming left V 0 bases short and J 8 bases short, with 17 bases between. The CDR3 totals 14 residues. CDR3 sequence: CAWSVGLGLYQQYF. The CDR3 DNA follows: TGTGCCTGGAGTGTAGGGCTGGGACTTTACCAGCAGTACTTC.

This clone was counted between two and nine times. V and J are TRBV29-1 and TRBJ2-1, with 7 bases identical to TRBD1. CDR1 SQVTM and CDR2 ANQGSEA come from the germline V gene. Unmatched junction bases numbered 6, after V lost 7 bases and J lost 0 bases. The CDR3 spans 14 residues. The CDR3 nucleotides are TGCAGCGGGATCAGGGGGAGCTCCTACAATGAGCAGTTCTTC. Translating gives CSGIRGSSYNEQFF.

CDR3 sequence: CSVAGTNSNQPQHF. The CDR3 DNA follows: TGCAGCGTTGCCGGGACAAATAGCAATCAGCCCCAGCATTTT. J is TRBJ1-5 and V is TRBV29-1; weak D call: TRBD1 (6 bases). The V and J ends lost 4 bases and 0 bases respectively, with 10 bases between them. Per the germline V gene, CDR1 is SQVTM and CDR2 is ANQGSEA. CDR3 length: 14 residues.

The chain employs TRBV6-6 and TRBJ2-1; D call uncertain. From germline, CDR1 is MNHNY and CDR2 SVGAGI (reference sequence). This CDR3 comprises 12 residues. The CDR3, as DNA: TGTGCTTCTTCCCCAGGCAGGAATGAGCAGTTCTTC. Its translation: CASSPGRNEQFF.

This chain joins TRBV5-1 and TRBJ2-1; no definite D call. Per the germline V gene, CDR1 is SGHRS and CDR2 is YFSETQ. V lost 1 base to trimming and J lost 0 bases, with 11 bases between them. The CDR3 runs 16 residues. The CDR3 sequence is CASSLSFRSSYNEQFF. The CDR3 nucleotides read TGCGCCAGCAGCTTGTCCTTCCGGAGCTCCTACAATGAGCAGTTCTTC.

This clone appeared a few times. The chain employs TRBV15 and TRBJ2-3; no reliable D call. The CDR3 length is 15 residues. The germline CDR1 and CDR2 sequences are LNHNV and YYDKDF (reference sequence). V was clipped by 4 bases and J by 0 bases, with 11 bases between them. In nucleotides, the CDR3 is TGTGCCACCAGCACTAAACGACAAAGCACAGATACGCAGTATTTT. This translates into CATSTKRQSTDTQYF.

This clone was counted only a few times. V and J are TRBV30 and TRBJ1-1, with D possibly being TRBD1 (5 bases). The CDR3 contains 13 residues. The V end lost 0 bases, the J end lost 5 bases, and 10 bases lay between the germline ends. Germline V CDR1 and CDR2: GTSNPN, SVGIG (reference sequence). CDR3 nucleotides: TGTGCCTGGAGTGTAAGGGGTTGGACTGAAGCTTTCTTT. Translation gives CAWSVRGWTEAFF.

V usage is TRBV9 and J usage is TRBJ2-3, with 9 positions matching TRBD1. V dropped 3 bases and J dropped 4; count of bases not matched to a gene: 9. Germline CDR1 and CDR2: SGDLS and YYNGEE. The CDR3 extends over 16 amino acids. The CDR3 coding sequence is TGTGCCAGCAGCGAGGGGACAGGGCGATTTTCAGATACGCAGTATTTT. Its protein is CASSEGTGRFSDTQYF.

This clone was detected only a few times. The chain is built from TRBV29-1 and TRBJ1-1; no reliable D call. The ends were cut back, 1 base at V and 7 bases at J, with 4 bases in the middle. The CDR3 consists of 10 residues. The germline gives CDR1 SQVTM, CDR2 ANQGSEA. CDR3 loop: CSVEGIEAFF. CDR3 in DNA: TGCAGCGTTGAAGGTATTGAAGCTTTCTTT.

Only a few counts were recorded for this clone. V and J are TRBV4-3 and TRBJ1-1; 11 bases match TRBD1. In germline, CDR1 is LGHNA, CDR2 YSLEER. CDR3 length equals 17 residues. V lost 4 bases, J lost 6 bases, and 13 bases stayed unmatched. CDR3 sequence: CASSPSPPGQGVSEAFF. The CDR3 DNA reads as TGCGCCAGCAGCCCCTCCCCTCCGGGACAGGGGGTATCTGAAGCTTTCTTT.

The chain uses TRBV7-9 and TRBJ2-7; TRBD1 is a possible D gene (5 bases). The V end was cut by 1 base, the J end by 2 bases, with 9 bases between. In germline, CDR1 is SEHNR, CDR2 FQNEAQ (reference sequence). This CDR3 is 14 amino acids long. CDR3 nucleotide sequence: TGTGCCAGCAGCTTAGATGCAGGGACCTACGAGCAGTACTTC. Residues: CASSLDAGTYEQYF.

The chain combines TRBV23-1 with TRBJ1-5; D remains unclear. TRBV23-1 is an open reading frame whose function is uncertain. The CDR3 has 13 residues. V gave up 0 bases and J gave up 5 bases, with 5 bases separating them. The CDR3 loop is CASSQSSDQPQHF. As DNA, the CDR3 is TGCGCCAGCAGTCAATCGTCGGATCAGCCCCAGCATTTT.

The chain employs TRBV13 and TRBJ1-1; D is undetermined. Per germline, CDR1 PRHDT and CDR2 FYEKMQ (reference sequence). Trimming took off 4 bases at V and 0 bases at J, with 15 bases between the two ends. This CDR3 is built from 16 residues. CDR3 protein: CASSSHPGSLNTEAFF. For the CDR3, the DNA is TGTGCCAGCAGCTCCCACCCGGGGTCGTTGAACACTGAAGCTTTCTTT. Looking up the rest from reference TRBV13 and TRBJ1-1 gives the full variable domain: AAGVIQSPRHLIKEKRETATLKCYPIPRHDTVYWYQQGPGQDPQFLISFYEKMQSDKGSIPDRFSAQQFSDYHSELNMSSLELGDSALYFCASSSHPGSLNTEAFFGQGTRLTVV.

In its sample, this clone was seen a few times. This chain joins TRBV9 and TRBJ2-7; D perhaps matches TRBD2 (6 bases). Per germline, CDR1 SGDLS and CDR2 YYNGEE. Deletions cut 3 bases from V and 3 bases from J, with 16 bases between. This CDR3 is built from 15 residues. The CDR3 DNA follows: TGTGCCAGCAGCGCAGAGGCGGGGTCCTTCTACGAGCAGTACTTC. Translated: CASSAEAGSFYEQYF.

This clone was detected a few times. This sequence joins TRBV28 and TRBJ2-5; unclear D gene. The V gene lost 3 bases and the J gene lost 5 bases, with 10 bases spanning the gap. Germline CDR1 and CDR2: MDHEN and SYDVKM. The length of the CDR3 is 13 residues. DNA of the CDR3: TGTGCCAGCAGTTTTGGAGATCGTGAGACCCAGTACTTC. It yields the protein CASSFGDRETQYF.

The CDR3 protein is CASSLYHEQYF. The CDR3 region has the DNA TGTGCCAGCAGCTTATATCACGAGCAGTACTTC. The chain joins TRBV7-9 to TRBJ2-7, with D uncertain. CDR3 length: 11 residues. V gave up 2 bases and J gave up 5 bases, with 4 bases separating them. Germline loops: CDR1 SEHNR, CDR2 FQNEAQ (reference sequence). Based on the CDR3 plus reference TRBV7-9 and TRBJ2-7, the full variable domain is DTGVSQNPRHKITKRGQNVTFRCDPISEHNRLYWYRQTLGQGPEFLTYFQNEAQLEKSRLLSDRFSAERPKGSFSTLEIQRTEQGDSAMYLCASSLYHEQYFGPGTRLTVT.

The J gene is TRBJ2-7, the V gene TRBV30; the D gene is possibly TRBD2 (5 bases). V was clipped by 3 bases and J by 1 base, with 10 bases between them. The germline V gene has CDR1 GTSNPN and CDR2 SVGIG (reference sequence). This CDR3 has 13 residues. DNA for the CDR3: TGTGCCTGGAGCGCCAGAGGGTCCTACGAGCAGTACTTC. It is translated as CAWSARGSYEQYF.

In its sample, this clone was seen a few times. The chain carries TRBV4-1 and TRBJ2-5; TRBD2 matches 10 bases. This CDR3 is built from 17 residues. With 1 base clipped from V and 0 bases from J, the junction kept 5 bases outside the gene matches. CDR1 MGHRA and CDR2 YSYEKL come from the germline V gene. The CDR3 nucleotides are TGCGCCAGCAGCCAAGCAACTAGCGGGAAGTACCAAGAGACCCAGTACTTC. It codes for CASSQATSGKYQETQYF.

This clone was recorded a few times. The rearrangement uses TRBV14 and TRBJ2-1; D unclear. Germline lookup yields CDR1 SGHDN and CDR2 FVKESK. V was pared by 0 bases and J by 5 bases, with 11 bases between. The CDR3 contains 15 residues. Here the CDR3 DNA reads TGTGCCAGCAGCCAAGATCTACCCCCACACAATGAGCAGTTCTTC. It yields the protein CASSQDLPPHNEQFF.